The T cell receptor beta chain under discussion was sequenced for a study of CD8 T cells in ankylosing spondylitis (TCRdb year 2017). Describing the broader study: T cell receptor beta repertoires were profiled in healthy donors and ankylosing spondylitis patients so that disease-linked TCR variants could be found. The full study cohort comprised some 27 ankylosing spondylitis patients and some 100 healthy donors. Peripheral blood was sampled, and synovial fluid was additionally collected from ankylosing spondylitis patients.

Spanning cysteine to phenylalanine, the CDR3 consists of 11 amino acids. Left in the record is the CDR3 DNA by itself, 33 bases read in frame from the first base. V lost 4 bases and J lost 3 bases; the stretch between them is 3 bases long. The instrument given in TCRdb is Illumina HiSeq 2500. TCR beta libraries were prepared by quantitative 5'-RACE with molecular barcodes. As for the original processing: To identify disease-linked TCR variants, a new computational method was used, one built on a probabilistic model of VDJ rearrangement. TCRdb itself trimmed the public reads at Q25 with fastp, ran MiXCR and retained productive beta chains. Identical CDR3 protein sequences are pooled into one entry, listed with their most common genes and DNA. These V and J calls derive from TCRdb rather than the authors' analysis. The sample contains under 300,000 distinct CDR3 sequences, 9.5% to 12% of them found a single time. The ten largest clones add up to about 6.8% of the sample.

What the work shows at the level of the full study, not this receptor alone: Some TCR beta motif variants had previously been reported in synovial fluid and blood of reactive arthritis patients, which suggested common disease-initiation mechanisms. The disease-linked clones had a CD8+ phenotype and were found at relatively low frequencies in peripheral blood. Blood from ankylosing spondylitis patients appeared to be characterized by a TCR beta motif composed of about eight highly homologous amino acid variants. The disease-linked clones were reported to be significantly enriched in matched synovial fluid samples from ankylosing spondylitis patients.

In this sample, this clonotype turned up many times. Its antigen target is currently unknown. Base qualities were left out, and no much larger clone turns up one base away. Material for sequencing was blood, either unsorted or a sorted T cell fraction (not recorded which). The rearranged chain carries TRBV12-3 or TRBV12-4 and TRBJ1-2; no D gene is confidently identified. The sequence derives from a male donor with ankylosing spondylitis or in good health (not recorded which). The CDR3 reads as follows: CASSSDYGYTF. The DNA is TGTGCCAGCAGTTCCGACTATGGCTACACCTTC.